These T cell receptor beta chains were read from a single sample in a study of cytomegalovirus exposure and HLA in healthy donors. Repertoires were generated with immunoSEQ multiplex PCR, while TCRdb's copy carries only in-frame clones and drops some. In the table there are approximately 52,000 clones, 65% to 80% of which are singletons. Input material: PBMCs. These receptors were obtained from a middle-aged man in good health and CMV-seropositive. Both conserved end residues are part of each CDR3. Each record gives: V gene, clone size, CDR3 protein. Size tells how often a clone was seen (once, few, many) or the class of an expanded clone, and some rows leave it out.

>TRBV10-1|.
CASSSAGITQPQHF
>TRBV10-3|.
CAISERGPSTDTQYF
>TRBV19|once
CASSTWDRGGGQPQHF
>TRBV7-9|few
CASSFHPGMEQYF
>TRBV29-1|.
CSAGTGNTEAFF
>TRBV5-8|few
CASSLDPGLLTEAFF
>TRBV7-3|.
CASTGGPGETQYF
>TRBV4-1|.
CASQRTGSADTEAFF
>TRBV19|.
CASSISGFSYEQYF
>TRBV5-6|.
CASSLDRGLGYIQYF
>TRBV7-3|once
CASSSISSGGIIKTQYF
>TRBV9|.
CASSVAPQGAEYEQYF
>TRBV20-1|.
CSAQAQETQYF
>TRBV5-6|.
CASSILRAGSNQPQHF
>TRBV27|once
CASSGQGLNTEAFF
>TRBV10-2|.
CASSELGGRGELFF
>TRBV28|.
CASSLRGDRGGISPLHF
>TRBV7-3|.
CASSPFGGGINTEAFF
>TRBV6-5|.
CASSRASGGAGEQFF
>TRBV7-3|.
CASSASGNTQYF
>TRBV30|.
CAWGTGEGSPLHF
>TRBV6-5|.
CASSYSGHTTGGYTF
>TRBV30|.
CALGGYTEAFF
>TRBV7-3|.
CASSLFPGQETQYF
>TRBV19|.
CAASGQGNQPQHF
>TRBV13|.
CASSRQGARSPLHF